This T cell receptor beta chain originates from a study of identical twins. From the 5' RACE reads, TCRdb called clonotypes with MiXCR, one entry per CDR3 protein. The sample gives nearly 200,000 distinct CDR3 sequences, less than 20% of which show up once; over 35% is in the top ten. The V end was cut by 6 bases, the J end by 5 bases, with 10 bases between. The length of the CDR3 is 13 residues. Study results and caveats: Partial confounding of zero-insertion analyses by invariant MAIT and iNKT cells was possible. High-abundance cord blood beta clonotypes had fewer insertions; memory repertoires showed none.

This clonotype showed up many times. The target antigen is unknown. A further study also used this sample, focusing on T cells expressing NK-cell markers. That work contributes: Source material for TCR beta repertoires consisted of sorted CD3+CD56+NKG2C+, CD3+CD56+NKG2C- and CD3+CD56-NKG2C+ T cells. Among eight sequenced donors, seven carried HCMV seropositivity while one was seronegative.

Sequencing was carried out using CD8+ T cells sorted from blood. The sequence derives from a woman between 18 and 30 years old in good health. The chain has TRBV12-3 or TRBV12-4 and TRBJ2-2, with D perhaps matching TRBD2 (5 bases). The CDR3 coding sequence is TGTGCCAGCAGCCCAACGGGGACCGGGGAGCTGTTTTTT. Translating gives CASSPTGTGELFF.